A single sample is the source of the 21 T cell receptor beta chains below, sequenced in a study of cytomegalovirus exposure and HLA in healthy donors. The study ran its PCR with 60 Vbeta and 13 Jbeta primers. TCRdb's table, derived via immunoSEQ multiplex PCR, lists solely in-frame clones and lacks some. The table shows roughly 100,000 clones, with around 83% occurring only once. The sequencing input was PBMCs. The receptors stem from a man aged 25-45 years in good health and CMV-seronegative.

In its sample, this clone was seen a few times. The chain combines TRBV5-1 with TRBJ1-2; TRBD1 might be the D (5 bases). The length of the CDR3 is 18 residues. The germline gives CDR1 SGHRS, CDR2 YFSETQ. Trimming took 0 bases from V and 8 from J, leaving 26 bases between them. This CDR3 reads CASSLGARDDPQRGGYTF. The CDR3 coding sequence is TGCGCCAGCAGCTTGGGTGCCAGGGATGATCCCCAGCGGGGGGGCTACACCTTC.

The J gene is TRBJ1-5, the V gene TRBV5-1; TRBD1 matches at 7 bases. The CDR3 runs to 17 residues. Germline CDR1 and CDR2: SGHRS and YFSETQ. Trimming removed 3 bases from V and 3 bases from J; junction bases left unmatched: 12. The CDR3 bases are TGCGCCAGCAGCTGGGGGCCGACAGGGTTGGACAATCAGCCCCAGCATTTT. Its translation is CASSWGPTGLDNQPQHF. Full variable domain (outside the CDR3, taken from reference TRBV5-1 and TRBJ1-5): KAGVTQTPRYLIKTRGQQVTLSCSPISGHRSVSWYQQTPGQGLQFLFEYFSETQRNKGNFPGRFSGRQFSNSRSEMNVSTLELGDSALYLCASSWGPTGLDNQPQHFGDGTRLSIL.

The chain employs TRBV9 and TRBJ2-2; D not resolved. Per germline, CDR1 SGDLS and CDR2 YYNGEE. Trimming stripped 0 bases from V and 2 bases from J, with 14 bases between. The CDR3 loop spans 17 amino acids. Here the CDR3 reads CASSVATTRHNTGELFF. CDR3 DNA: TGTGCCAGCAGCGTAGCTACAACGAGACACAACACCGGGGAGCTGTTTTTT. Complete variable domain (other parts from reference TRBV9 and TRBJ2-2): DSGVTQTPKHLITATGQRVTLRCSPRSGDLSVYWYQQSLDQGLQFLIQYYNGEERAKGNILERFSAQQFPDLHSELNLSSLELGDSALYFCASSVATTRHNTGELFFGEGSRLTVL.

The chain recombines TRBV27 with TRBJ2-1; D is undetermined. CDR1 MNHEY and CDR2 SMNVEV come from the germline V gene (reference sequence). Trimming removed 4 bases from V and 10 bases from J, with 14 bases in between. There are 13 residues in the CDR3. CDR3 nucleotide sequence: TGTGCCAGCAGTTGGAGTAGTCGTGGAGAGCAGTTCTTC. This encodes CASSWSSRGEQFF.

This clone was seen only a few times. The chain is built from TRBV5-4 and TRBJ2-7; tentative D call: TRBD1 (6 bases). Germline values: CDR1 SGHNT, CDR2 YYREEE (reference sequence). This CDR3 comprises 13 residues. Trimming pared 7 bases from V and 0 bases from J, leaving 11 bases between. CDR3 bases: TGTGCCAGCCGCAGGGGAGACTCCTACGAGCAGTACTTC. Translating it yields CASRRGDSYEQYF.

The rearrangement joins TRBV28 to TRBJ1-2, with 8 bases identical to TRBD1. V was clipped by 4 bases and J by 8 bases; unmatched bases: 6. This CDR3 is built from 13 residues. Germline values: CDR1 MDHEN, CDR2 SYDVKM. The CDR3 protein is CASSSQGAGGYTF. The CDR3 DNA is TGTGCCAGCAGTTCGCAGGGGGCGGGGGGCTACACCTTC.

The chain recombines TRBV29-1 with TRBJ2-7, with 12 bases that match TRBD1. Germline V gene sequence: CDR1 SQVTM, CDR2 ANQGSEA. J lost 6 bases, V lost 6 bases, and 6 bases had no gene match. The CDR3 consists of 13 residues. The CDR3 loop reads CSVAGTGGAEQYF. DNA of the CDR3: TGCAGCGTGGCCGGGACAGGGGGCGCCGAGCAGTACTTC.

The chain is built from TRBV6-1 and TRBJ2-6; 12 nucleotides align to TRBD2. The CDR3 extends over 18 amino acids. Germline assignment: CDR1 MNHNS and CDR2 SASEGT. V shed 8 bases, J shed 0 bases, and the junction held 8 bases outside the gene matches. As DNA, the CDR3 is TGTGCCAGCCGTGGAGGACTAGCGGGGAGCTCTGGGGCCAACGTCCTGACTTTC. Translating it yields CASRGGLAGSSGANVLTF.

In its sample, this clone was seen a few times. The gene calls are TRBV28 and TRBJ1-1; unclear D gene. Per the germline V gene, CDR1 is MDHEN and CDR2 is SYDVKM. Trimming cost V 5 bases and J 0 bases, with 19 bases left between them. The CDR3 has 17 residues. In DNA, the CDR3 is TGTGCCAGCAGTCCGGTAGGGCGAGGGAGGGTGAACACTGAAGCTTTCTTT. Its translation: CASSPVGRGRVNTEAFF.

The chain combines TRBV25-1 with TRBJ1-1, with 9 bases fitting TRBD1. The V segment lost 8 bases and the J segment 7 bases; nucleotides outside the gene matches: 8. Per the germline V gene, CDR1 is MGHDK and CDR2 is SYGVNS. This CDR3 has 13 amino acids. The CDR3 DNA reads as TGTGCCAGCTCCAACAGGGGGCTTAGTGAAGCTTTCTTT. Protein sequence: CASSNRGLSEAFF.

V and J are TRBV5-6 and TRBJ2-4; weak D call: TRBD1 (6 bases). This CDR3 has 16 amino acids. Trimming took off 2 bases at V and 0 bases at J, with 12 bases between the two ends. The germline gives CDR1 SGHDT, CDR2 YYEEEE. The CDR3 region is CASSFRTVLAKNIQYF. CDR3 coding DNA: TGTGCCAGCAGCTTCCGGACAGTTCTAGCCAAAAACATTCAGTACTTC.

The genes are TRBV5-5 and TRBJ2-7, with D possibly matching TRBD1 (5 bases). The CDR3 extends over 14 amino acids. Looked up from germline, CDR1 is SGHKS and CDR2 is YYEKEE (reference sequence). Trimming took off 0 bases at V and 4 bases at J, with 11 bases between the two ends. CDR3 protein: CASSLETEGYEQYF. DNA of the CDR3: TGTGCCAGCAGCTTGGAGACAGAAGGATACGAGCAGTACTTC. The variable domain in full, completed from reference TRBV5-5 and TRBJ2-7, reads DAGVTQSPTHLIKTRGQQVTLRCSPISGHKSVSWYQQVLGQGPQFIFQYYEKEERGRGNFPDRFSARQFPNYSSELNVNALLLGDSALYLCASSLETEGYEQYFGPGTRLTVT.

The gene calls are TRBV6-6 and TRBJ2-3; possibly TRBD1 for D (5 bases). This CDR3 has 12 amino acids. The V end was cut by 6 bases, the J end by 7 bases, with 11 bases between. Germline CDR1 reads MNHNY; CDR2 reads SVGAGI (reference sequence). The CDR3 protein is CASSLRDHTQYF. CDR3 DNA: TGTGCCAGCAGCCTCAGGGATCATACGCAGTATTTT.

This clone turned up a few times. The CDR3: CASTDQGPDTQYF. CDR3 in DNA: TGTGCCAGCACCGACCAGGGGCCAGATACGCAGTATTTT. The chain joins TRBV6-5 to TRBJ2-3; TRBD1 is a possible D gene (6 bases). V dropped 7 bases and J dropped 4 bases, with 12 bases sitting between them. The CDR3 sequence is 13 residues long. Per germline, CDR1 MNHEY and CDR2 SVGAGI.

The chain uses TRBV6-5 and TRBJ1-1; D might be TRBD1 (5 bases). From germline, CDR1 is MNHEY and CDR2 SVGAGI. Trimming took 5 bases from V and 1 from J, leaving 8 bases between them. CDR3 length: 13 amino acids. The CDR3 loop reads CASSGHQNTEAFF. CDR3 nucleotide sequence: TGTGCCAGCAGTGGACACCAGAACACTGAAGCTTTCTTT.

The CDR3, as DNA: TGTGCCAGCAGCACTCTTGGACAGGCAAATAATTCACCCCTCCACTTT. Its translation: CASSTLGQANNSPLHF. The chain is built from TRBV14 and TRBJ1-6, with 7 bases lining up with TRBD1. The CDR3 sequence is 16 residues long. Trimming removed 5 bases from V and 5 bases from J; junction bases left unmatched: 9. CDR1 and CDR2 (germline): SGHDN, FVKESK. The variable domain in full, completed from reference TRBV14 and TRBJ1-6, reads EAGVTQFPSHSVIEKGQTVTLRCDPISGHDNLYWYRRVMGKEIKFLLHFVKESKQDESGMPNNRFLAERTGGTYSTLKVQPAELEDSGVYFCASSTLGQANNSPLHFGNGTRLTVT.

The chain carries TRBV6-5 and TRBJ2-7; a possible D gene is TRBD2 (5 bases). V lost 4 bases and J lost 6, with 19 bases in between. The CDR3 runs to 15 residues. Germline assignment: CDR1 MNHEY and CDR2 SVGAGI. The CDR3 DNA follows: TGTGCCAGCAGTTCCACCGGAGGAGTCACTGGCGAGCAGTACTTC. As protein: CASSSTGGVTGEQYF.

V and J are TRBV9 and TRBJ1-1; D gene ambiguous. Per the germline V gene, CDR1 is SGDLS and CDR2 is YYNGEE. Trimming shortened V by 0 bases and J by 4 bases, and 7 bases separated the two germline ends. This CDR3 region has 13 residues. The CDR3 spells CASSVGGSTEAFF. Written as DNA, the CDR3 is TGTGCCAGCAGCGTAGGCGGGAGCACTGAAGCTTTCTTT. The whole variable domain, remainder taken from reference TRBV9 and TRBJ1-1, is DSGVTQTPKHLITATGQRVTLRCSPRSGDLSVYWYQQSLDQGLQFLIQYYNGEERAKGNILERFSAQQFPDLHSELNLSSLELGDSALYFCASSVGGSTEAFFGQGTRLTVV.

The rearrangement links TRBV7-9 to TRBJ2-1; 9 bases are shared with TRBD2. CDR1 SEHNR and CDR2 FQNEAQ come from the germline V gene (reference sequence). V lost 2 bases to trimming and J lost 9 bases; unmatched junction nucleotides: 11. The CDR3 spans 16 residues. The CDR3 nucleotides are TGTGCCAGCAGCTTAAGCGGCGGGAGGGGCATTGGTGAGCAGTTCTTC. This gives the protein CASSLSGGRGIGEQFF.

In this sample, this clone turned up many times. The chain links TRBV10-3 to TRBJ1-2; a possible D gene is TRBD1 (6 bases). The CDR3 totals 15 residues. The V gene lost 3 bases and the J gene lost 2 bases, with 13 bases spanning the gap. In germline, CDR1 is ENHRY, CDR2 SYGVKD. CDR3 sequence reads: CAISDTRTANYGYTF. In nucleotides, the CDR3 is TGTGCCATCAGTGACACTAGGACAGCCAACTATGGCTACACCTTC.

The J gene is TRBJ1-1, the V gene TRBV7-3; D remains unclear. This CDR3 region has 13 residues. Trimming took off 2 bases at V and 0 bases at J, with 4 bases between the two ends. Germline CDR1 is SGHTA and CDR2 is FQGTGA. The CDR3 nucleotides read TGTGCCAGCAGCTTACACATGAACACTGAAGCTTTCTTT. This gives the protein CASSLHMNTEAFF.